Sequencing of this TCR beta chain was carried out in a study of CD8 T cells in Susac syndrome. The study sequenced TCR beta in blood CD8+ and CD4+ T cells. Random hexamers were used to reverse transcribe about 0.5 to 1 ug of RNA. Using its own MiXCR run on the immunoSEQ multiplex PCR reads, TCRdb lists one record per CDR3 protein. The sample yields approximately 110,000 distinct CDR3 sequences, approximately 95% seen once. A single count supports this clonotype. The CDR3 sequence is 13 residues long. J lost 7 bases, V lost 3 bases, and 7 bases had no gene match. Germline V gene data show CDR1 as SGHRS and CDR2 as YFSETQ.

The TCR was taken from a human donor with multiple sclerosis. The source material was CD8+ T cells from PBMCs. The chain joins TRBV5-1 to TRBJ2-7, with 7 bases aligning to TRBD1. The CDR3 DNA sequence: TGCGCCAGCAGCTCCTCGACAGGGAATGAGCAGTACGTC. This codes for CASSSSTGNEQYV.